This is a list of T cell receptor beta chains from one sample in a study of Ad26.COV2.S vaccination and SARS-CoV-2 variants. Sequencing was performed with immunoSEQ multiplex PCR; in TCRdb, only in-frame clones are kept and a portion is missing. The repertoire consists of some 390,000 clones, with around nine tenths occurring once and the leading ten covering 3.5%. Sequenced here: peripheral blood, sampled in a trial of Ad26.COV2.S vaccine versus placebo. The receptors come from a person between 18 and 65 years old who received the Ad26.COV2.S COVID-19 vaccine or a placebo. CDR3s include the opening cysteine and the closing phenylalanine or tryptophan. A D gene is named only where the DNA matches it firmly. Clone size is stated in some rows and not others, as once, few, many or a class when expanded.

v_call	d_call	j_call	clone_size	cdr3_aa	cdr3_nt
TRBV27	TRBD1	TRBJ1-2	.	CASTSWVGQGNYGYTF	TGTGCCAGCACCTCCTGGGTGGGACAGGGGAACTATGGCTACACCTTC
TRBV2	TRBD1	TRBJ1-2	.	CASRGQVLGYTF	TGTGCCAGCAGGGGACAGGTTCTTGGCTACACCTTC
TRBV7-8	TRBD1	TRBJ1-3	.	CASSKDRGPGNTIYF	TGTGCCAGCAGCAAAGACAGGGGGCCCGGAAACACCATATATTTT
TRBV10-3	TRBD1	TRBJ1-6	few	CAISSGTGDSPLHF	TGTGCCATCAGTTCCGGGACAGGGGATTCACCCCTCCACTTT
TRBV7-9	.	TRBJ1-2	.	CASSLVAGSYGYTF	TGTGCCAGCAGCTTAGTAGCTGGTTCCTATGGCTACACCTTC
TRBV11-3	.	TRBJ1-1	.	CASSLGGGGEAFF	TGTGCCAGCAGCTTAGGCGGGGGTGGTGAAGCTTTCTTT
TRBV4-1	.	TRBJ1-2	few	CASSHLGQKNGYTF	TGCGCCAGCAGCCACCTGGGACAAAAGAATGGCTACACCTTC
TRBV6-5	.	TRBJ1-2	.	CASKVWFNYGYTF	TGTGCCAGCAAGGTGTGGTTTAACTATGGCTACACCTTC
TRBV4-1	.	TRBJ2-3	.	CASSHVLRASADTQYF	TGCGCCAGCAGCCATGTGCTCCGGGCATCGGCAGATACGCAGTATTTT
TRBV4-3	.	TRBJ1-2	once	CASSQDVSGFYGYTF	TGCGCCAGCAGCCAAGACGTTTCGGGGTTCTATGGCTACACCTTC
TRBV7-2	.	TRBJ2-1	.	CASSRDSNNEQFF	TGTGCCAGCAGTAGAGACAGCAACAATGAGCAGTTCTTC
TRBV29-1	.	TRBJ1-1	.	CSGVGIPTEAFF	TGCAGCGGGGTAGGGATTCCGACTGAAGCTTTCTTT
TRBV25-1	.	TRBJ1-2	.	CASSEFGVAGRIGYTF	TGTGCCAGCAGTGAATTTGGGGTGGCTGGAAGGATTGGCTACACCTTC
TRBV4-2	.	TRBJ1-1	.	CASSQPFRQGGNTEAFF	TGTGCCAGCAGCCAACCCTTTAGGCAGGGAGGGAACACTGAAGCTTTCTTT
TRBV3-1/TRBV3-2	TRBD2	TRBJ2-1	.	CASSYSSGGNHNEQFF	TGTGCCAGCAGCTACTCTAGCGGGGGGAACCACAATGAGCAGTTCTTC
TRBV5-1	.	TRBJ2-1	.	CASSLGTPRLHEQFF	TGCGCCAGCAGCTTGGGAACTCCGAGACTGCATGAGCAGTTCTTC
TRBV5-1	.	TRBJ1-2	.	CASSLTSRARYGYTF	TGCGCCAGCAGCTTAACTTCACGGGCGCGCTATGGCTACACCTTC
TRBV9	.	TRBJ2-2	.	CASSVVTTGELFF	TGTGCCAGCAGCGTAGTCACGACCGGGGAGCTGTTTTTT
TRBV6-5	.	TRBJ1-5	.	CASSLSQFSGNQPQHF	TGTGCCAGCAGTTTATCTCAGTTCAGTGGCAATCAGCCCCAGCATTTT
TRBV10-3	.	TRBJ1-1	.	CAISGGQGTEAFF	TGTGCCATCAGTGGGGGACAAGGCACTGAAGCTTTCTTT
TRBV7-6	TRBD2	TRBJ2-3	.	CASSPLLAGNTDTQYF	TGTGCCAGCAGCCCGCTACTAGCGGGGAACACAGATACGCAGTATTTT
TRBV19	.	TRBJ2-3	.	CASSPSLGGRRDTQYF	TGTGCCAGTAGCCCCTCTCTAGGGGGTCGAAGAGATACGCAGTATTTT
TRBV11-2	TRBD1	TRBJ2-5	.	CASSPRDRDGETQYF	TGTGCCAGCAGCCCTCGCGACAGGGACGGAGAGACCCAGTACTTC
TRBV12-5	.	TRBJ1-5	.	CASGFGQSSNQPQHF	TGTGCTAGTGGTTTTGGACAGAGCAGCAATCAGCCCCAGCATTTT
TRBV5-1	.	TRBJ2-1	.	CASSLVLSHDNEQFF	TGCGCCAGCAGCTTGGTTTTAAGCCACGACAATGAGCAGTTCTTC
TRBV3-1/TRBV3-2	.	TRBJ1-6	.	CASSQTARLNSPLHF	TGTGCCAGCAGCCAGACGGCCAGGTTGAATTCACCCCTCCACTTT
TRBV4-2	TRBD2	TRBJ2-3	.	CASSLQAGGRSDTQYF	TGTGCCAGCAGCCTCCAAGCGGGGGGCCGTTCAGATACGCAGTATTTT
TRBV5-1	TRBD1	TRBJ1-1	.	CASRAGQDIGGTEAFF	TGCGCCAGCAGGGCCGGACAGGACATAGGAGGCACTGAAGCTTTCTTT
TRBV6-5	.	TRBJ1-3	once	CASTLTVPLDTIYF	TGTGCCAGCACTTTGACAGTTCCCTTAGACACCATATATTTT
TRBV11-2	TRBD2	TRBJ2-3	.	CASRGSGGWTDTQYF	TGTGCCAGCAGGGGTAGCGGGGGATGGACAGATACGCAGTATTTT
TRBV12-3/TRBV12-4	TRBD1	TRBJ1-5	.	CASSFDREQPQHF	TGTGCCAGCAGTTTTGACAGGGAGCAGCCCCAGCATTTT
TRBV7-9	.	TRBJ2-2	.	CASSLAAVTGELFF	TGTGCCAGCAGCTTAGCGGCAGTCACCGGGGAGCTGTTTTTT
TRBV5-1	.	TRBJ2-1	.	CASSLEGRGSNNEQFF	TGCGCCAGCAGCTTGGAGGGGCGGGGTTCCAACAATGAGCAGTTCTTC
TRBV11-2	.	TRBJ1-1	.	CASSFLDANDRYEAFF	TGTGCCAGCAGCTTCCTCGATGCTAATGACCGCTATGAAGCTTTCTTT
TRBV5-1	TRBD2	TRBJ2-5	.	CASTPGLALETQYF	TGCGCCAGTACGCCGGGACTAGCTCTAGAGACCCAGTACTTC
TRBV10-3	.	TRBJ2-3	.	CAIGSGRSTDTQYF	TGTGCCATCGGGTCGGGTCGTAGCACAGATACGCAGTATTTT
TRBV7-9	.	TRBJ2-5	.	CASSSPGPGGETQYF	TGTGCCAGCAGCTCACCGGGTCCCGGTGGAGAGACCCAGTACTTC
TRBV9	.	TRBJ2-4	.	CASSGGRGAGVKNIQYF	TGTGCCAGCAGCGGCGGTCGGGGGGCCGGGGTCAAAAACATTCAGTACTTC
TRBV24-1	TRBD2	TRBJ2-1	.	CATSPSGGLAGYNEQFF	TGTGCCACCAGTCCCTCGGGGGGACTAGCGGGATACAATGAGCAGTTCTTC
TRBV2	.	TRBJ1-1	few	CASSLGQEAFF	TGTGCCAGCAGTCTAGGACAAGAAGCTTTCTTT
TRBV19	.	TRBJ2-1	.	CASASRESGNEQFF	TGTGCCAGTGCGTCAAGGGAATCGGGGAATGAGCAGTTCTTC
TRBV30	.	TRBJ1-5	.	CAWRLGPTQPQHF	TGTGCCTGGAGACTCGGTCCTACCCAGCCCCAGCATTTT
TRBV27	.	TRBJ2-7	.	CASSLGQGGEQYF	TGTGCCAGCAGTTTAGGGCAGGGCGGCGAGCAGTACTTC
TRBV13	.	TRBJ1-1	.	CASINNEVNTEAFF	TGTGCCAGCATCAACAATGAGGTGAACACTGAAGCTTTCTTT
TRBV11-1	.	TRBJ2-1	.	CASSLDQEFPNEQFF	TGTGCCAGCAGCTTAGACCAGGAATTTCCCAATGAGCAGTTCTTC
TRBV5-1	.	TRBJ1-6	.	CASSLVGHSPLHF	TGCGCCAGCAGCTTGGTGGGTCATTCACCCCTCCACTTT
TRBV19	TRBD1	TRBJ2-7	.	CASSIREDRGYEQYF	TGTGCCAGTAGTATTAGAGAGGACAGGGGCTACGAGCAGTACTTC